One sample yielded the 3 T cell receptor beta chains listed below, sequenced in a study of blood T cell repertoires in COVID-19. The data were produced by immunoSEQ multiplex PCR, yet TCRdb's version contains in-frame clones alone and is incomplete. In the table there are about 140,000 clones, around 81% of which are singletons. Sequencing was performed on peripheral blood. The receptors shown here come from a woman aged 55-69 years with acute or convalescent COVID-19.

This chain connects TRBV19 to TRBJ1-3, with D possibly matching TRBD1 (5 bases). V was pared by 5 bases and J by 6 bases, with 14 bases between. CDR1 and CDR2 from the germline V gene are LNHDA and SQIVND (reference sequence). The CDR3 totals 14 residues. For the CDR3, the DNA is TGTGCCAGTAGTTGGACCGGAGGGGAAAACACCATATATTTT. Amino acid sequence: CASSWTGGENTIYF.

The chain links TRBV19 to TRBJ2-1; tentative D call: TRBD2 (6 bases). Germline loops: CDR1 LNHDA, CDR2 SQIVND (reference sequence). This CDR3 spans 15 amino acids. V lost 3 bases, J lost 1 base, and 10 bases lay in between. CDR3 sequence (DNA): TGTGCCAGTAGTATGGAGCTAGCGTCCTACAATGAGCAGTTCTTC. It translates to CASSMELASYNEQFF.

The chain uses TRBV5-6 and TRBJ1-6; 7 nucleotides align to TRBD1. The germline CDR1 and CDR2 sequences are SGHDT and YYEEEE. The CDR3 has 16 amino acids. With V trimmed by 0 bases and J by 9 bases, 9 bases remained unmatched. The CDR3 DNA reads TGTGCCAGCAGCTTGGGCCAGGGGGGTTCTGGTTCACCCCTCCACTTT. It specifies CASSLGQGGSGSPLHF.